Listed here are 9 T cell receptor beta chains from one sample, sequenced in a study of CD4 T cells in relation to SARS-CoV-2 and coronaviruses. These receptors lack a known antigen. Unexposed donor CD4+ T cells date from 2011-2018, before the COVID-19 pandemic. CD4+ T cells were isolated from the cells after 10 days of culture. The data were produced by immunoSEQ multiplex PCR, yet TCRdb's version contains in-frame clones alone and is incomplete. This sample yields roughly 25,000 clones, of which 75% to 80% are seen a single time; roughly 14% belongs to the top ten. Sequenced input: CD4+ T cells from PBMCs, cultured in vitro. Receptors were obtained from a human donor in good health.

The V call is TRBV27, the J call TRBJ2-2; 7 positions match TRBD2. The CDR3 is 15 residues long. Trimming cost V 2 bases and J 6 bases; bases outside gene matches: 6. Germline lookup yields CDR1 MNHEY and CDR2 SMNVEV (reference sequence). CDR3 nucleotides: TGTGCCAGCAGTTTAGTGGCGGGAGCGGCCGGGGAGCTGTTTTTT. It yields the protein CASSLVAGAAGELFF.

The chain is built from TRBV11-2 and TRBJ2-1; TRBD1 is a possible D gene (6 bases). V lost 5 bases and J 1 base, leaving 15 bases between the germline ends. CDR3 length: 16 residues. Germline assignment: CDR1 SGHAT and CDR2 FQNNGV. In DNA, the CDR3 is TGTGCCAGCAGCGTACAGGGATGGCGGTCCTACAATGAGCAGTTCTTC. Protein sequence: CASSVQGWRSYNEQFF.

The J gene is TRBJ2-5, the V gene TRBV15; TRBD2 is a possible D gene (5 bases). The CDR3 covers 15 residues. Trimming cost V 0 bases and J 5 bases, with 13 bases left between them. The germline V gene encodes CDR1 LNHNV and CDR2 YYDKDF (reference sequence). CDR3 DNA: TGTGCCACCAGCAGAGATCCGGGAAGGTGGGAGACCCAGTACTTC. Its translation is CATSRDPGRWETQYF.

This chain uses TRBV28 with TRBJ1-2; possible D gene TRBD1, 5 bases. Trimming took off 5 bases at V and 7 bases at J, with 17 bases between the two ends. Germline V gene sequence: CDR1 MDHEN, CDR2 SYDVKM. The CDR3 is 14 residues long. The CDR3 loop is CASSLDMGFGGYTF. The CDR3 nucleotides are TGTGCCAGCAGTCTGGACATGGGCTTTGGTGGCTACACCTTC.

The chain has TRBV28 and TRBJ2-7, with 7 bases aligning to TRBD1. V trimming: 6 bases; J trimming: 3 bases; junction bases outside the gene matches: 5. The CDR3 loop spans 13 amino acids. The V gene's germline CDR1 is MDHEN and CDR2 SYDVKM. The CDR3 DNA reads TGTGCCAGCAGACGGACAGGTTTCTACGAGCAGTACTTC. Its translation is CASRRTGFYEQYF.

The rearrangement joins TRBV6-6 to TRBJ1-1; 9 positions agree with TRBD1. Germline loops: CDR1 MNHNY, CDR2 SVGAGI (reference sequence). The length of the CDR3 is 11 residues. Trimming removed 5 bases from V and 13 bases from J; junction bases left unmatched: 5. In DNA form, the CDR3 reads TGTGCCAGCAGTCCGGGACAGGGCGGTTTCTTT. Its translation: CASSPGQGGFF.

The genes are TRBV3-1 (or the pseudogene TRBV3-2) and TRBJ2-7, with 7 bases aligning to TRBD2. The CDR3 is 14 residues long. The V gene's germline CDR1 is LGHDT and CDR2 YNNKEL (reference sequence). Trimming removed 1 base from V and 4 bases from J; junction bases left unmatched: 4. The CDR3 region has the DNA TGTGCCAGCAGCCAAGGCGGGAGTAAGTACGAGCAGTACTTC. Translating gives CASSQGGSKYEQYF.

The V gene is TRBV19, the J gene TRBJ2-2; 7 bases map to TRBD1. Trimming cost V 2 bases and J 7 bases; bases outside gene matches: 4. This CDR3 is built from 14 residues. The V gene's germline CDR1 is LNHDA and CDR2 SQIVND (reference sequence). CDR3 amino acids: CASSISGTVGELFF. CDR3 nucleotide sequence: TGTGCCAGTAGTATATCCGGGACAGTCGGGGAGCTGTTTTTT.

The V call is TRBV10-3, the J call TRBJ2-3, with 7 bases identical to TRBD2. The CDR3 contains 14 residues. The V gene end was trimmed by 9 bases and the J gene end by 0 bases; junction bases not matched to a gene: 6. CDR1 is ENHRY and CDR2 is SYGVKD in the germline V gene. The CDR3 DNA is TGTGCCATGGGCGCTAGCGGAAGCACAGATACGCAGTATTTT. Its translation is CAMGASGSTDTQYF.